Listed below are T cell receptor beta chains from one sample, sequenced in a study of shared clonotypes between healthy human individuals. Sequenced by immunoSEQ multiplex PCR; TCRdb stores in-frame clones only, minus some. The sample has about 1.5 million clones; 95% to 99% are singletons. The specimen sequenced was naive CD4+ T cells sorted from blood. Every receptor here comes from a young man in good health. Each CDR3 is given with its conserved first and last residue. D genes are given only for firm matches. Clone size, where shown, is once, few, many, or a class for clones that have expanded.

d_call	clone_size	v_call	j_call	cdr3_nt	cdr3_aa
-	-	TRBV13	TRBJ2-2	TGTGCCAGCAGCTCCCGGACTCAAGCGAACACCGGGGAGCTGTTTTTT	CASSSRTQANTGELFF
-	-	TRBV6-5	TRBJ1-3	TGTGCCAGCTCGGTTGTTGGAGAAAACACCATATATTTT	CASSVVGENTIYF
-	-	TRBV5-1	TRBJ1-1	TGCGCCAGCAAGCCGGTATTAAACACTGAAGCTTTCTTT	CASKPVLNTEAFF
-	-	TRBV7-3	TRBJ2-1	TGTGCCAGCAGCGGAACGGGAGATTTAGATGAGCAGTTCTTC	CASSGTGDLDEQFF
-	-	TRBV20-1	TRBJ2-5	TGCAGTGCCGGCTCCGGGGAGACCCAGTACTTC	CSAGSGETQYF
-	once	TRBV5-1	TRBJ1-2	TGCGCCAGCAGCCCGGAAGCAGGCGGCTATGGCTACACCTTC	CASSPEAGGYGYTF
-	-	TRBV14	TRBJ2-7	TGTGCCAGCAGTAAATGGGCCTACGAGCAGTACTTC	CASSKWAYEQYF
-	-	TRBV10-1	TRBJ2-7	TGCGCCAGCAGTGAGGGCGGGGATAGGTCCTACGAGCAGTACTTC	CASSEGGDRSYEQYF
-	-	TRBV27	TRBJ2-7	TGTGCCAGCAGTTCCCCGGGACAACATCATAGGGGGGAGCAGTACTTC	CASSSPGQHHRGEQYF
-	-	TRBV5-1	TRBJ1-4	TGCGCCAGCAGCTTAGGGATGGGTGAAAAACTGTTTTTT	CASSLGMGEKLFF
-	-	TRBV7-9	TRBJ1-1	TGTGCCAGCAGCTTCGTGGAAACTGAAGCTTTCTTT	CASSFVETEAFF
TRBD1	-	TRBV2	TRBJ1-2	TGTGCCAGCGGGACAGGGGGCAACTATGGCTACACCTTC	CASGTGGNYGYTF
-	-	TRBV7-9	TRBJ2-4	TGTGCCAGCAGCTTAGGGGCTATTCCCACAGCCAAAAACATTCAGTACTTC	CASSLGAIPTAKNIQYF
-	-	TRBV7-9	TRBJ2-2	TGTGCCAGCAGCTTAGTGAGAGACACCGGGGAGCTGTTTTTT	CASSLVRDTGELFF
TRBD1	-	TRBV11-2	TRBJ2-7	TGTGCCAGCAGCATCACAGGGGCTGCTCTCTCCTACGAGCAGTACTTC	CASSITGAALSYEQYF
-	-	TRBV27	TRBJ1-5	TGTGCCAGCAGAGGTACCGGGACACCTAATCAGCCCCAGCATTTT	CASRGTGTPNQPQHF
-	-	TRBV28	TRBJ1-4	TGTGCCAGCAGTTCCTACCGCATCGAGGGAAATGAAAAACTGTTTTTT	CASSSYRIEGNEKLFF
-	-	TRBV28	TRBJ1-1	TGTGCCAGCAGTCCCCCCTCCTCTAAAGCTTTCTTT	CASSPPSSKAFF
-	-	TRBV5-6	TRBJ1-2	TGTGCCAGCAGCTTGGGCGGGTTCGGAGATGGCTACACCTTC	CASSLGGFGDGYTF
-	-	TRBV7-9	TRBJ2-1	TGTGCCAGCAGTTGGGGACAATCCTACAATGAGCAGTTCTTC	CASSWGQSYNEQFF
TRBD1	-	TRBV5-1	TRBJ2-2	TGCGCCAGCAGACGACAGGGGAACACCGGGGAGCTGTTTTTT	CASRRQGNTGELFF
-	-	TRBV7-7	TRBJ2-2	TGTGCCAGCAGCTTAATAGAGACCGGGGAGCTGTTTTTT	CASSLIETGELFF
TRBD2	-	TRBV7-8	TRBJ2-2	TGTGCCAGCAGCTTAGCTAGCGGGCCCGAGTACACCGGGGAGCTGTTTTTT	CASSLASGPEYTGELFF
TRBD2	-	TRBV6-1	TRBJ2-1	TGTGCCAGCAGTTCCCGGACTAGCCATAATGAGCAGTTCTTC	CASSSRTSHNEQFF
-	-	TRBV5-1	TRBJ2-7	TGCGCCAGCAGCAAAGGGGCCGGGTACGAACAGTACTTC	CASSKGAGYEQYF
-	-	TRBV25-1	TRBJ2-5	TGTGCCAGCAGCGAAGGGGGTAGGCGAGAGACCCAGTACTTC	CASSEGGRRETQYF
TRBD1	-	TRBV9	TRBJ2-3	TGTGCCAGCACCCCCGACAGGGTAAGCACAGATACGCAGTATTTT	CASTPDRVSTDTQYF
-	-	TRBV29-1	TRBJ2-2	TGCAGCGTCCGACAGGTGACGAACACCGGGGAGCTGTTTTTT	CSVRQVTNTGELFF
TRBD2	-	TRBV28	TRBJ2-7	TGTGCCAGCAGTTTATCTCCGGGAGGGCCTTTGTCCTACGAGCAGTACTTC	CASSLSPGGPLSYEQYF
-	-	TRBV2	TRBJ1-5	TGTGCCAGCAGTGAAGGACTGGGTTGGAATCAGCCCCAGCATTTT	CASSEGLGWNQPQHF
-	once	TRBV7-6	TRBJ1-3	TGTGCCAGCAGCTTGGGACATTCCTCTGGAAACACCATATATTTT	CASSLGHSSGNTIYF
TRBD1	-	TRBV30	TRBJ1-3	TGTGCCAGAGACAGGGGGGACGGAAACACCATATATTTT	CARDRGDGNTIYF
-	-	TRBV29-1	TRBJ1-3	TGCAGCGTTAGTGGCCGCAGCTCTGGAAACACCATATATTTT	CSVSGRSSGNTIYF
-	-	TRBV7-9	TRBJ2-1	TGTGCCAGCAGCATTGGACAGCACAATGAGCAGTTCTTC	CASSIGQHNEQFF
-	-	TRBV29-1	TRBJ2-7	TGCAGCGTTGGAGGACCCTACGAGCAGTACTTC	CSVGGPYEQYF
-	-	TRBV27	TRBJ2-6	TGTGCCAGCAGTCCGACCAGGGAGGCTGGGGCCAACGTCCTGACTTTC	CASSPTREAGANVLTF